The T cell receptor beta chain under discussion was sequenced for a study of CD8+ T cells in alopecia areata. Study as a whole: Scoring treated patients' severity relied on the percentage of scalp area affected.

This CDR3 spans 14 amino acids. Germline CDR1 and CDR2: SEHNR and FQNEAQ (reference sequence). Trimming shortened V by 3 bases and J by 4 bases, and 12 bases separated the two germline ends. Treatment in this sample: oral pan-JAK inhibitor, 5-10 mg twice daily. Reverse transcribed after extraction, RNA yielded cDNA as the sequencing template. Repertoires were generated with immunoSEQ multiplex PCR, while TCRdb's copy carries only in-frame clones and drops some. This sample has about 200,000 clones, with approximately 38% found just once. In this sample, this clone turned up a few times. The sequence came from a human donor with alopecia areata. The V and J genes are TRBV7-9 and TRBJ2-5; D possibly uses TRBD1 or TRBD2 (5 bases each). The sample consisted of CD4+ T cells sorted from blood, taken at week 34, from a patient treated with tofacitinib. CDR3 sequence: CASSFSGTRETQYF. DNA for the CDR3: TGTGCCAGCAGCTTTTCAGGGACCCGAGAGACCCAGTACTTC. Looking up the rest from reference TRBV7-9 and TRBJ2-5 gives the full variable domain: DTGVSQNPRHKITKRGQNVTFRCDPISEHNRLYWYRQTLGQGPEFLTYFQNEAQLEKSRLLSDRFSAERPKGSFSTLEIQRTEQGDSAMYLCASSFSGTRETQYFGPGTRLLVL.